What follows are 5 T cell receptor beta chains derived from one specimen sequenced in a study of control samples from healthy donors and cancer patients. Method: immunoSEQ multiplex PCR; TCRdb's copy keeps in-frame clones and lacks some. The sample consists of 200,000 to 250,000 clones, over 90% of them appearing once. Material: blood. All receptors derive from a man in his fifties in good health.

The chain carries TRBV28 and TRBJ1-2, with D maybe TRBD1 (6 bases). Trimming stripped 5 bases from V and 7 bases from J, with 11 bases between. CDR1 MDHEN and CDR2 SYDVKM come from the germline V gene. The CDR3 totals 12 residues. This CDR3 reads CASSTRGSGYTF. The CDR3 bases are TGTGCCAGCAGTACCAGGGGTAGTGGCTACACCTTC.

The chain employs TRBV6-5 and TRBJ2-7, with D unresolved. The CDR3 loop spans 13 amino acids. The germline V gene encodes CDR1 MNHEY and CDR2 SVGAGI. Trimming pared 6 bases from V and 2 bases from J, leaving 11 bases between. The CDR3 spells CASRRGSAYEQYV. Here the CDR3 DNA reads TGTGCCAGCAGGCGAGGCAGCGCCTACGAGCAGTACGTC.

This rearrangement joins TRBV18 to TRBJ2-7, with D tentatively TRBD2 (5 bases). This CDR3 has 14 amino acids. Germline V lookup: CDR1 KGHSH, CDR2 LQKENI. V gave up 3 bases and J gave up 6 bases, with 15 bases separating them. The CDR3 here is CASSPGVGSGEQYF. CDR3 DNA sequence: TGTGCCAGCTCACCGGGCGTTGGAAGCGGCGAGCAGTACTTC.

This rearrangement joins TRBV3-1 (or the pseudogene TRBV3-2) to TRBJ2-1; 8 bases match TRBD2. Trimming removed 2 bases from V and 5 bases from J; junction bases left unmatched: 8. Germline V gene lookup returns CDR1 LGHDT and CDR2 YNNKEL (reference sequence). The CDR3 totals 16 residues. The CDR3 region is CASSQSGTRSNNEQFF. For the CDR3, the DNA is TGTGCCAGCAGCCAATCCGGGACTAGGTCAAACAATGAGCAGTTCTTC.

The chain is built from TRBV2 and TRBJ2-3; D not resolved. Trimming removed 8 bases from V and 4 bases from J, with 16 bases in between. The CDR3 has 14 amino acids. Germline V gene lookup returns CDR1 SNHLY and CDR2 FYNNEI. The CDR3 spells CASGSAGGSDTQYF. CDR3 bases: TGTGCCAGCGGTTCGGCCGGCGGTTCAGATACGCAGTATTTT.